This TCR beta chain was identified in a study of long-term antiretroviral therapy in people with HIV (dated by TCRdb to 2021 to 2024). In the study overall: The earliest samples were collected roughly a decade before the 2015 WHO recommendation for immediate ART, at a time when ART was usually postponed until CD4 counts fell. This retrospective serial study examined whether starting ART and sustained HIV suppression were associated with changes in the composition and diversity of the TRB repertoire in peripheral blood. A total of about 180 cryopreserved PBMC samples were contributed to the cohort by 30 adults with confirmed HIV infection, with samples collected serially over a mean of approximately six years (range 1-12). Of the approximately 30 participants with HIV, fewer than twelve were female. Test extractions of a monoclonal T-cell line alongside approximately 34 polyclonal samples showed no cross-contamination during QIAcube processing.

The immunoSEQ hsTCRB v3.0 assay was used at survey level resolution to sequence the TRB variable region. A depth of about 35,000-50,000 T-cell genomes per sample was targeted for TRB sequencing. An Illumina MiSeq with a v3 150-cycle kit was used to sequence the pooled TRB libraries. The paper's processing steps were these. Repertoire analysis was run in R within a reproducible Nextflow workflow that covered QC, data transformation and analysis. LymphoSeq2, an R package for exploring AIRR-Seq data, was used to implement custom analyses. A few samples yielding fewer than 5000 total TRB sequences were excluded, leaving 150 to 200 analyzed HIV repertoires. Among the roughly 180 retained HIV repertoires, fewer than 65 were collected before ART initiation and 120 to 140 after ART initiation. Each repertoire was downsampled to 5000 TRB nucleotide sequences, and summary statistics were averaged across 100 downsampling iterations. The analysis kept only TRB sequences whose CDR3 regions were at least seven amino acids long. Diversity was measured with a Shannon entropy-derived clonality score and the Gini coefficient. In the repertoire networks, any two of the top 5000 CDR3 amino acid sequences were connected whenever the two sequences differed by an edit distance of one. For TRB CDR3 amino acid sequences, antigen specificity groups and MHC restriction were predicted with GLIPH2. To flag known CMV, EBV, HIV or tissue antigen associations, CDR3 amino acid sequences were matched against VDJdb and McPAS-TCR. Pre-ART, post-ART and control groups were compared with Wilcoxon signed-rank tests and Holm-Bonferroni correction. TCRdb took this table from immuneACCESS and kept in-frame rearrangements with V and J called. Such tables lack part of the clones; where checked against another copy, unresolved V genes explain under half of the gap, and the rest is unexplained. For V, J and clone size, that table is used; D and trimming come from the DNA. The sample yields about 27,000 clones; over 70% were counted once. The ten top clones hold over 8.5% of the sample.

For this clone: No antigen is known for it. No much larger clone is present one base from it, and per-base qualities are unavailable.

Overall results and qualifications from the work: Limited PBMC availability meant only the TCR beta chain was sequenced, without alpha chain pairing. Samples dated from the mid-2000s to the late 2010s, and the ART regimens used may be less effective than current ones. Expanded TRB clones identified before ART initiation dominated the repertoire at all time points, although this dominance fluctuated and declined in many PLHIV after ART. Starting ART was linked to a significant rise in TRB diversity, yet even with long-term ART the diversity remained significantly lower than in transplant donor controls. Unsorted PBMC were profiled instead of sorted CD4+ and CD8+ T cells because pre-ART samples had limited cell numbers. No data were available on ART adherence, viral resistance or therapy changes, limiting inferences about post-ART repertoire changes. Compared with controls, HIV repertoires had narrower CDR3 length ranges, and the network structure pointed to an antigen-experienced repertoire that shifted only slightly toward naive after ART.

The germline V gene supplies CDR1 ENHRY and CDR2 SYGVKD. V is shortened by 4 bases, J by 3 bases, and the region joining them spans 10 bases. Counted from cysteine to phenylalanine, this CDR3 has 13 amino acids. The read is trimmed to its CDR3 DNA, 39 bases read in frame from base 1. Participants were included only if at least one PBMC sample before ART initiation and at least two post-ART samples were available. All participants with HIV were treated in the United States of America. Before DNA extraction, cryopreserved samples of about 0.9-10 million PBMC were thawed and then washed. At the time of the earliest PBMC sample for each participant with HIV, ages ranged from roughly 20 to 54 years. PBMC samples from each participant spanned 1-4 timepoints before ART initiation and 2-8 timepoints after ART initiation, with a median of 7 samples. For every participant, serial HIV viral load, CD4+ T-cell count, ART history and demographic data were obtained. A Qiagen kit on a QIAcube was used to extract genomic DNA from unsorted PBMC, with samples processed in batches of 12.

This sequence was found in a man under 40 with HIV. This specimen consisted of unsorted PBMCs, obtained 2.1 years after starting antiretroviral therapy. The rearranged chain carries TRBV10-3 and TRBJ2-7; the D gene cannot be resolved reliably. The CDR3 protein is CAISVLEHYEQYF. Here is the DNA: TGTGCCATCAGTGTTTTAGAACACTACGAGCAGTACTTC.